The clone carrying this T cell receptor (beta chain) was detected once. The size of this beta chain means little, since it is a stray read in a library made for alpha chains. V dropped 5 bases and J dropped 0 bases, with 8 bases sitting between them. The CDR3 extends over 13 amino acids. The germline CDR1 and CDR2 sequences are DFQATT and SNEGSKA (reference sequence). TCRdb independently ran MiXCR on the RT-PCR reads; one entry per CDR3 protein. The sample includes some 6,500 distinct CDR3 sequences, more than 85% of them seen just once. The source of this sequence is a female donor in good health, serving as a healthy control. The genes are TRBV20-1 and TRBJ1-5; D not resolved. Sequences were obtained from memory CD4+ T cells from blood. The CDR3 coding sequence is TGCAGTGCTGTCAGTTATAGCAATCAGCCCCAGCATTTT. The encoded protein is CSAVSYSNQPQHF.